This T cell receptor (beta chain) was obtained from a study of T cell responses to AZD1222 COVID-19 vaccine. The study's findings and limits: The study identified only 6 or 7 AZD1222 recipients as seropositive at baseline. Most donors were white British and more were female, and clonal diversity was possibly underestimated. As reported, nearly half of all spike-specific TCRs target variant regions that are unmutated. Dominant at 160-218 and 743-854, vaccine-associated CD4 TCRs also spanned spike.

Generated by immunoSEQ multiplex PCR, the TCRdb table keeps only in-frame clones and is missing some. The sample shows around 150,000 clones, about 95% of them seen only once. Points on this clone: The antigen remains undetermined.

This CDR3 has 15 amino acids. V lost 0 bases to trimming and J lost 0 bases, with 7 bases between them. Germline lookup yields CDR1 SGHRS and CDR2 YFSETQ. The chain couples TRBV5-1 to TRBJ1-3; D not certain. The source is an adult in good health. The source material was peripheral blood, sampled on day 0 of AZD1222 vaccination. CDR3 region: CASSLVGASGNTIYF. The CDR3 DNA sequence: TGCGCCAGCAGCTTGGTTGGAGCCTCTGGAAACACCATATATTTT.